This record looks at one T cell receptor (beta chain) sequence and its context. This record comes from a study of chemoradiotherapy in HPV16-positive cancers. V was shortened by 7 bases and J by 6 bases, with 13 bases between the two germline ends. The germline V gene encodes CDR1 SQVTM and CDR2 ANQGSEA. The CDR3 consists of 12 residues. Assay: immunoSEQ multiplex PCR; the TCRdb copy retains only in-frame clones and omits some. The sample lists 7,000 to 9,500 clones, about 88% occurring once. The chain recombines TRBV29-1 with TRBJ2-4; D not certain. The material was tumor tissue, obtained from a patient who underwent chemoradiotherapy. This clonotype was obtained from a human donor with HPV-associated anogenital cancer. CDR3 bases: TGCAGCGCGGGTAGAGAAGGAAACATTCAGTACTTC. This encodes CSAGREGNIQYF.